These T cell receptor beta chains were read from a single sample in a study of T-cell reconstitution after alpha-beta-depleted transplantation in children. TCRdb processed the PCR reads anew with MiXCR; each CDR3 protein has one entry. The table lists 350,000 to 500,000 distinct CDR3 sequences, about 40% of them singletons. Sequenced material: PBMCs, taken before TCRalphabeta/CD19-depleted stem cell transplant. These receptors all stem from a girl aged 2-10 years with aplastic anemia, due to receive a stem cell transplant. The CDR3 runs from the conserved cysteine through the conserved F or W. The D gene is left open where the match is weak. Size is stated for part of the rows, as once, few or many counts, or as a class when the clone is expanded.

j_call d_call v_call clone_size cdr3_nt cdr3_aa
TRBJ2-3 TRBD2 TRBV3-1 few TGTGCCAGCAGCCAAGGGCTAGCGGGGTCCACAGATACGCAGTATTTT CASSQGLAGSTDTQYF
TRBJ2-1 TRBD2 TRBV28 NA TGTGCCAGCAGTTTTATCGAAGTTCCTCGGGAGGAGAAAGGAAATGAGCAGTTCTTC CASSFIEVPREEKGNEQFF
TRBJ2-7 NA TRBV28 NA TGTGCCAGCAGCTCCCTGGGCGTCTCGGAGCAGTACTTC CASSSLGVSEQYF
TRBJ2-2 NA TRBV18 many TGTGCCAGCTCACCAGGTTCAGGGAACACCGGGGAGCTGTTTTTT CASSPGSGNTGELFF
TRBJ2-7 TRBD2 TRBV4-2 few TGTGCCAGCAGCCTTACTAGCGGGAGGGCCGAAGACGAGCAGTACTTC CASSLTSGRAEDEQYF
TRBJ1-1 NA TRBV7-9 NA TGTGCCAGCAGCTCCCTTGGTATCGGCACTGAAGCTTTCTTT CASSSLGIGTEAFF
TRBJ2-7 NA TRBV20-1 many TGCAGCGAAGCCCCTAGTAGATCCTACGAGCAGTACTTC CSEAPSRSYEQYF
TRBJ2-7 TRBD2 TRBV20-1 NA TGCAGTGCTAGCCCGACTAGCGGTGCCTACGAGCAGTACTTC CSASPTSGAYEQYF
TRBJ2-7 TRBD2 TRBV28 NA TGTGCCAGCAGAGGTGGGGGGGCCTACGAGCAGTACTTC CASRGGGAYEQYF
TRBJ2-7 NA TRBV20-1 NA TGCAGTGCTATCGAGACAGGTCTCTACGAGCAGTACTTC CSAIETGLYEQYF
TRBJ2-7 NA TRBV20-1 many TGCAGTGCTAGTGGGCAGGGAGGCTACGAGCAGTACTTC CSASGQGGYEQYF
TRBJ2-1 NA TRBV15 NA TGTGCCACCAGCAGAAGCATTATGGACTCCTCCTACAATGAGCAGTTCTTC CATSRSIMDSSYNEQFF
TRBJ2-7 NA TRBV11-2 many TGTGCCAGCAGCTTAGGGGCGGGCACCGAGCAGTACTTC CASSLGAGTEQYF
TRBJ2-2 NA TRBV29-1 few TGCAGCGTTGAACCGGACAGTTCCGGGGAGCTGTTTTTT CSVEPDSSGELFF